Listed below are T cell receptor beta chains from one sample, sequenced in a study of cytomegalovirus exposure and HLA in healthy donors. TCRdb keeps only in-frame clones here, not all; method: immunoSEQ multiplex PCR. Here the sample spans approximately 99,000 clones, around 81% being singletons. The material sequenced was PBMCs. Receptors originate from a man between 35 and 55 years old in good health and CMV-seropositive. CDR3s include the opening cysteine and the closing phenylalanine or tryptophan. A D gene is named only where the DNA matches it firmly. Size is stated for part of the rows, as once, few or many counts, or as a class when the clone is expanded.

.	.	TRBJ1-5	TRBV6-5	CASRRGSYQPQHF	TGTGCCAGCAGGAGGGGGTCCTATCAGCCCCAGCATTTT
TRBD1	.	TRBJ2-7	TRBV4-1	CASSQTLRTGLGEQYF	TGCGCCAGCAGCCAAACACTAAGGACAGGGCTTGGGGAGCAGTACTTC
TRBD2	.	TRBJ2-2	TRBV19	CATGTSGRARELFF	TGTGCCACCGGGACTAGCGGGAGGGCCAGGGAGCTGTTTTTT
TRBD1	few	TRBJ1-1	TRBV9	CASSVTGANTEAFF	TGTGCCAGCAGCGTGACAGGGGCGAACACTGAAGCTTTCTTT
.	.	TRBJ1-2	TRBV10-1	CASILTGRPNYGYTF	TGCGCCAGCATTCTGACAGGACGTCCCAACTATGGCTACACCTTC
TRBD1	few	TRBJ2-7	TRBV13	CASSTGTGPYEQYF	TGTGCCAGCAGCACCGGGACAGGGCCCTACGAGCAGTACTTC
.	.	TRBJ1-2	TRBV6-5	CASRASVVRYGYTF	TGTGCCAGCAGAGCCTCGGTGGTCCGCTATGGCTACACCTTC
TRBD2	.	TRBJ2-7	TRBV27	CASSPGTSGSGEQYF	TGTGCCAGCAGTCCCGGGACTAGCGGGAGCGGGGAGCAGTACTTC
TRBD2	few	TRBJ2-5	TRBV5-4	CASTELAGGLPSGQETQYF	TGTGCCAGCACTGAACTAGCGGGAGGTCTACCAAGTGGCCAAGAGACCCAGTACTTC
.	.	TRBJ1-5	TRBV28	CASSLGTPSNQPQHF	TGTGCCAGCAGTTTGGGGACACCTAGCAATCAGCCCCAGCATTTT
TRBD1	.	TRBJ1-1	TRBV6-5	CASSYSGTGNTEAFF	TGTGCCAGCAGTTACTCGGGGACAGGGAACACTGAAGCTTTCTTT
TRBD2	.	TRBJ2-2	TRBV2	CASLSLSGGPRELFF	TGTGCCAGCTTAAGTCTGAGCGGGGGGCCGCGGGAGCTGTTTTTT
TRBD1	.	TRBJ2-7	TRBV5-5	CASSLGTGTYEQYF	TGTGCCAGCAGCTTGGGGACAGGTACCTACGAGCAGTACTTC
.	.	TRBJ1-2	TRBV13	CASSLGGASNYGYTF	TGTGCCAGCAGCTTAGGAGGAGCCAGTAACTATGGCTACACCTTC
TRBD1	.	TRBJ1-1	TRBV5-1	CASSFYRGPDTEAFF	TGCGCCAGCAGCTTCTACAGGGGGCCCGACACTGAAGCTTTCTTT
TRBD1	.	TRBJ2-7	TRBV7-3	CSSSSGTGTYEQYF	TGTTCCAGCAGCTCCGGGACAGGGACCTACGAGCAGTACTTC
TRBD1	.	TRBJ2-7	TRBV6-5	CASSRPTGASYEQYF	TGTGCCAGCAGCCGCCCGACAGGGGCTTCCTACGAGCAGTACTTC
.	.	TRBJ2-1	TRBV5-1	CASSLDGLSSYNEQFF	TGCGCCAGCAGCTTGGACGGACTAAGTTCCTACAATGAGCAGTTCTTC
.	.	TRBJ1-2	TRBV7-6	CASSQTANYGYTF	TGTGCCAGCAGCCAGACAGCTAACTATGGCTACACCTTC
.	.	TRBJ2-5	TRBV5-1	CASSVEGGRETQYF	TGCGCCAGCAGCGTAGAAGGGGGTAGGGAGACCCAGTACTTC
TRBD1	.	TRBJ1-1	TRBV29-1	CSVLRTGGFTEAFF	TGCAGCGTGCTTCGGACAGGGGGCTTCACTGAAGCTTTCTTT
TRBD2	.	TRBJ2-1	TRBV2	CASRNRDYSYNEQFF	TGTGCCAGCAGAAACCGGGACTACTCCTACAATGAGCAGTTCTTC
.	.	TRBJ2-3	TRBV6-4	CASSVFGTDTQYF	TGTGCCAGCAGTGTTTTCGGCACAGATACGCAGTATTTT
TRBD2	.	TRBJ2-5	TRBV5-1	CASSFLRGGSETQYF	TGCGCCAGCAGCTTTTTGCGGGGGGGCTCAGAGACCCAGTACTTC
.	.	TRBJ1-1	TRBV6-6	CASSYHREGTEAFF	TGTGCCAGCAGTTACCACAGGGAGGGAACTGAAGCTTTCTTT
.	few	TRBJ2-3	TRBV7-9	CASSLIEVAGDTQYF	TGTGCCAGCAGCTTAATAGAAGTAGCTGGAGATACGCAGTATTTT
TRBD1	.	TRBJ2-7	TRBV7-9	CASSPTLGTDPYEQYF	TGTGCCAGCAGTCCTACCCTCGGGACAGATCCTTACGAGCAGTACTTC
TRBD1	few	TRBJ1-6	TRBV28	CASSDPGGLTPLHF	TGTGCCAGCAGTGACCCAGGGGGGTTGACACCCCTCCACTTT
.	.	TRBJ2-5	TRBV7-8	CASSGEQGHWETQYF	TGTGCCAGCAGCGGAGAACAGGGTCACTGGGAGACCCAGTACTTC
.	.	TRBJ1-2	TRBV29-1	CSAGINYGYTF	TGCAGCGCCGGGATCAACTATGGCTACACCTTC
TRBD1	.	TRBJ2-7	TRBV10-3	CAITQDRNSYEQYF	TGTGCCATCACCCAGGACAGGAACTCCTACGAGCAGTACTTC
.	.	TRBJ2-1	TRBV5-1	CASSLFRSSYNEQFF	TGCGCCAGCAGCTTGTTTAGGAGCTCCTACAATGAGCAGTTCTTC
.	.	TRBJ2-7	TRBV5-1	CASSLDVRRKSLTYEQYF	TGCGCCAGCAGCTTGGATGTAAGGAGGAAATCACTAACCTACGAGCAGTACTTC
.	.	TRBJ2-6	TRBV30	CAWSVQSGVLTF	TGTGCCTGGAGTGTACAGTCCGGCGTCCTGACTTTC
.	.	TRBJ2-7	TRBV7-6	CASSSVLTSYEQYF	TGTGCCAGCAGCTCGGTGCTGACTAGCTACGAGCAGTACTTC
TRBD1	.	TRBJ1-5	TRBV11-2	CASSLGGTVGQPQHF	TGTGCCAGCAGCTTAGGGGGGACAGTGGGTCAGCCCCAGCATTTT
.	.	TRBJ2-1	TRBV5-4	CASSLSEIASNEQFF	TGTGCCAGCAGCTTGTCGGAAATAGCCTCCAATGAGCAGTTCTTC
TRBD1	.	TRBJ1-5	TRBV2	CASSDDRANQPQHF	TGTGCCAGCAGTGACGACAGGGCCAATCAGCCCCAGCATTTT
TRBD1	.	TRBJ2-7	TRBV11-2	CASSLDRGPSEQYF	TGTGCCAGCAGCTTAGACAGGGGGCCGTCCGAGCAGTACTTC
TRBD1	.	TRBJ1-5	TRBV18	CASSPTGTGINQPQHF	TGTGCCAGCTCACCAACGGGGACAGGTATTAATCAGCCCCAGCATTTT
TRBD1	.	TRBJ1-1	TRBV5-1	CASRGDRMNTEAFF	TGCGCCAGCAGGGGGGACAGGATGAACACTGAAGCTTTCTTT
.	.	TRBJ2-7	TRBV6-1	CASSGYTTYSYEQYF	TGTGCCAGCAGTGGATACACCACGTATTCCTACGAGCAGTACTTC
TRBD1	.	TRBJ1-1	TRBV13	CASSGGQGIVNTEAFF	TGTGCCAGCAGCGGGGGACAGGGTATAGTGAACACTGAAGCTTTCTTT
TRBD1	.	TRBJ2-7	TRBV30	CACARQGSHEQYF	TGTGCCTGCGCTAGACAGGGATCCCACGAGCAGTACTTC
TRBD1	.	TRBJ1-4	TRBV27	CASSWDRGREKLFF	TGTGCCAGCAGCTGGGACAGGGGTAGGGAAAAACTGTTTTTT
.	.	TRBJ2-1	TRBV19	CASSYSYNEQFF	TGTGCCAGTAGTTACTCCTACAATGAGCAGTTCTTC
TRBD2	.	TRBJ2-7	TRBV7-2	CASSLTGGNYEQYF	TGTGCCAGCAGCTTAACGGGGGGGAATTACGAGCAGTACTTC
TRBD2	few	TRBJ2-5	TRBV5-1	CASSLGPSGVKAQYF	TGCGCCAGCAGCTTGGGTCCTAGCGGGGTGAAGGCCCAGTACTTC
.	.	TRBJ1-1	TRBV19	CASRGANTEAFF	TGTGCCAGCCGCGGGGCGAACACTGAAGCTTTCTTT
TRBD2	.	TRBJ2-5	TRBV4-2	CASSQGPAGPQETQYF	TGTGCCAGCAGCCAAGGGCCAGCGGGGCCACAAGAGACCCAGTACTTC
.	.	TRBJ1-2	TRBV5-1	CASSLPSTVYGYTF	TGCGCCAGCAGCTTGCCTTCGACAGTATATGGCTACACCTTC
TRBD1	.	TRBJ1-5	TRBV6-1	CASSPLLGGQQPQHF	TGTGCCAGCAGTCCTCTGTTAGGGGGCCAGCAGCCCCAGCATTTT
.	.	TRBJ1-2	TRBV18	CASSPPSGDGYTF	TGTGCCAGCTCACCACCTTCCGGGGATGGCTACACCTTC
TRBD1	.	TRBJ1-3	TRBV6-1	CASSEGRGPGNTIYF	TGTGCCAGCAGTGAAGGGAGGGGGCCTGGAAACACCATATATTTT
.	few	TRBJ2-2	TRBV7-3	CASSSPGAGATGELFF	TGTGCCAGCAGCTCCCCCGGAGCGGGCGCCACCGGGGAGCTGTTTTTT
.	.	TRBJ2-1	TRBV7-9	CASSHDSSNEQFF	TGTGCCAGCAGCCATGACAGTAGTAATGAGCAGTTCTTC
.	.	TRBJ1-1	TRBV5-6	CASSFGAGDTEAFF	TGTGCCAGCAGCTTTGGGGCAGGGGACACTGAAGCTTTCTTT